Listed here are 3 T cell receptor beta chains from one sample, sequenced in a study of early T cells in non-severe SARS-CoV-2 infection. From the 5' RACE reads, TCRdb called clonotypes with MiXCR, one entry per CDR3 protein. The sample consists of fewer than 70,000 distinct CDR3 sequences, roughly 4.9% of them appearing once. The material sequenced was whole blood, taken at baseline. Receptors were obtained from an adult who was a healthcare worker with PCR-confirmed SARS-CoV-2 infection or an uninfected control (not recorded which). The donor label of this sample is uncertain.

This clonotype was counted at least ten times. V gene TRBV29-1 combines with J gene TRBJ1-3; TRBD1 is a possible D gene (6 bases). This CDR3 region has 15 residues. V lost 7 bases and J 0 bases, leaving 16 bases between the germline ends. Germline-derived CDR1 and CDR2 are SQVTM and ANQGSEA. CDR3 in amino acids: CSGGGDKSSGNTIYF. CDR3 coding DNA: TGCAGCGGGGGAGGGGACAAAAGCTCTGGAAACACCATATATTTT.

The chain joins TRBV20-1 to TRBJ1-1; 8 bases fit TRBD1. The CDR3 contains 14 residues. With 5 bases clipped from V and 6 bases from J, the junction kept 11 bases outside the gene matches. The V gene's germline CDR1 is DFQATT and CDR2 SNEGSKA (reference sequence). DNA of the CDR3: TGCAGTGCTTGGACAGGGACCCCCTCGGCTGAAGCTTTCTTT. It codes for CSAWTGTPSAEAFF.

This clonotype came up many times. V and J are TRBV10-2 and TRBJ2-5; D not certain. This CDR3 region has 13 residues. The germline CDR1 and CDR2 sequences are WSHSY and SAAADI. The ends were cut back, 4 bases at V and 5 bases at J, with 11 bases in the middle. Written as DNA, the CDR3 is TGCGCCAGCAGTGGGAGAGGCGTCGAGACCCAGTACTTC. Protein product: CASSGRGVETQYF.